This TCR beta chain was documented in a study of blood T cell repertoires in COVID-19. Germline CDR1 reads SGHDT; CDR2 reads YYEEEE. CDR3 length equals 14 residues. J gave up 4 bases and V 0 bases, and 3 bases lay outside the gene matches. Here immunoSEQ multiplex PCR was the method, and the copy in TCRdb shows in-frame clones only, minus some. The sample includes roughly 100,000 clones, roughly 92% of them seen just once. Material for sequencing was peripheral blood. The chain employs TRBV5-6 and TRBJ1-1, with TRBD1 matching 7 bases. The TCR sequence derives from a woman between 45 and 60 years old with COVID-19, enrolled during active disease. The DNA of the CDR3 is TGTGCCAGCAGCTTGGACGACAGGGCCACTGAAGCTTTCTTT. This translates into CASSLDDRATEAFF. Using reference TRBV5-6 and TRBJ1-1 for the parts outside the CDR3, the full variable domain is DAGVTQSPTHLIKTRGQQVTLRCSPKSGHDTVSWYQQALGQGPQFIFQYYEEEERQRGNFPDRFSGHQFPNYSSELNVNALLLGDSALYLCASSLDDRATEAFFGQGTRLTVV.